This entry describes one T cell receptor beta chain. These data are taken from a study of blood T cell repertoires in COVID-19. The data were produced by immunoSEQ multiplex PCR, yet TCRdb's version contains in-frame clones alone and is incomplete. The data contain 45,000 to 50,000 clones, 75% to 90% of them seen just once; the ten biggest clones take up roughly 34%. CDR3 size: 11 residues. CDR1 is LNHNV and CDR2 is YYDKDF in the germline V gene (reference sequence). V dropped 3 bases and J dropped 8 bases, with 6 bases sitting between them. This sequence originates from a woman of 80 years or more with COVID-19, enrolled during active disease. The sample comprised peripheral blood. The rearrangement links TRBV15 to TRBJ2-3; no clear D. The CDR3 loop is CATSRTGTQYF. CDR3 in DNA: TGTGCCACCAGCAGGACGGGTACGCAGTATTTT.